The rows below give T cell receptor beta chains drawn from one sample of a study of beta chain features in type 1 diabetes. Libraries were prepared by immunoSEQ multiplex PCR; TCRdb keeps only in-frame clonotypes and omits some of them. The data show 250,000 to 300,000 clones, roughly 8% seen once. The sequencing input was central memory CD4+ T cells from blood. These receptors originate from a woman aged 18-35 years in good health. CDR3s include the opening cysteine and the closing phenylalanine or tryptophan. Each record gives: CDR3 DNA, CDR3 protein, J gene, clone size, V gene, D gene. D genes are given only for firm matches. Rows may omit the clone size; those that give it use once, few, many or a size class.

DNA: TGCGCCAGCAGCGGTGGCGGGACTAGCGGGGGAGATACGCAGTATTTT
CDR3: CASSGGGTSGGDTQYF
J: TRBJ2-3
size: few
V: TRBV5-1
D: TRBD2

DNA: TGTGCCAGCAGCTTAGCCCCGGGGCTTATGGGCAATCAGCCCCAGCATTTT
CDR3: CASSLAPGLMGNQPQHF
J: TRBJ1-5
size: many
V: TRBV7-2
D: NA

DNA: TGTGCCAGCAGTTTACCACTATCGGGGACAGTAACTGAAGCTTTCTTT
CDR3: CASSLPLSGTVTEAFF
J: TRBJ1-1
size: NA
V: TRBV28
D: TRBD1

DNA: TGCGCCAGCAGCCCGCTGGGCGGGGAGAATGAGCAGTTCTTC
CDR3: CASSPLGGENEQFF
J: TRBJ2-1
size: few
V: TRBV5-1
D: NA

DNA: TGTGCCAGCAGCTTAGAGGCCAGGGTTTTTAAGAATGAGCAGTTCTTC
CDR3: CASSLEARVFKNEQFF
J: TRBJ2-1
size: NA
V: TRBV11-3
D: NA

DNA: TGCGCCAGCAGCTTGGGCGAACATCTCAATGAGCAGTTCTTC
CDR3: CASSLGEHLNEQFF
J: TRBJ2-1
size: few
V: TRBV5-1
D: NA

DNA: TGTGCCAGCATTGGAGGGGGCGCTTCTGGAAACACCATATATTTT
CDR3: CASIGGGASGNTIYF
J: TRBJ1-3
size: NA
V: TRBV28
D: TRBD1

DNA: TGCGCCAGCAGCTTGGATTTGGTCGCTAGTAGGGAGACGTTCTACGAGCAGTACTTC
CDR3: CASSLDLVASRETFYEQYF
J: TRBJ2-7
size: NA
V: TRBV5-1
D: NA

DNA: TGCGCCAGCGGAACAGGGTTCAAGGATGAGCAGTTCTTC
CDR3: CASGTGFKDEQFF
J: TRBJ2-1
size: NA
V: TRBV5-1
D: NA

DNA: TGTGCCAGCCGGGGATACAATGAGCAGTTCTTC
CDR3: CASRGYNEQFF
J: TRBJ2-1
size: NA
V: TRBV14
D: NA

DNA: TGTGCCAGCAGTGTTCCGGGGAACTATGGCTACACCTTC
CDR3: CASSVPGNYGYTF
J: TRBJ1-2
size: few
V: TRBV25-1
D: NA

DNA: TGTGCCAGCAGCCACGGGGAGGGCAACACAGATACGCAGTATTTT
CDR3: CASSHGEGNTDTQYF
J: TRBJ2-3
size: NA
V: TRBV7-9
D: TRBD2

DNA: TGTGCCAGCAGCTCCTATCGAAGTGGCTGGAACACCATATATTTT
CDR3: CASSSYRSGWNTIYF
J: TRBJ1-3
size: few
V: TRBV14
D: NA

DNA: TGTGCCAGCAGCCAAGATCGTGGCCCTGGGGCCAACGTCCTGACTTTC
CDR3: CASSQDRGPGANVLTF
J: TRBJ2-6
size: NA
V: TRBV14
D: NA

DNA: TGCAGCGTAAGGACAGGGGATGGGTACGAGCAGTACTTC
CDR3: CSVRTGDGYEQYF
J: TRBJ2-7
size: NA
V: TRBV29-1
D: TRBD1

DNA: TGTGCCACCAAGGGAACTTCGTCCCAAGAGACCCAGTACTTC
CDR3: CATKGTSSQETQYF
J: TRBJ2-5
size: NA
V: TRBV15
D: NA

DNA: TGCGCCAGCAGCCAAGATAACTGGGAGACCCAGTACTTC
CDR3: CASSQDNWETQYF
J: TRBJ2-5
size: few
V: TRBV4-3
D: NA

DNA: TGTGCCAGCAGTTCCCTATTGGGGGAGTTTAACTATGGCTACACCTTC
CDR3: CASSSLLGEFNYGYTF
J: TRBJ1-2
size: NA
V: TRBV28
D: NA

DNA: TGTGCCAGCTCACCACCGGGGGGCTCCAATCAGCCCCAGCATTTT
CDR3: CASSPPGGSNQPQHF
J: TRBJ1-5
size: NA
V: TRBV18
D: NA

DNA: TGTGCCAGCAGGAGGCAGGGGGCCAATAATGAAAAACTGTTTTTT
CDR3: CASRRQGANNEKLFF
J: TRBJ1-4
size: few
V: TRBV2
D: TRBD1

DNA: TGTGCCAGCAGCCAAGCTGGTGGGACTAGCGGTTCCTACGAGCAGTACTTC
CDR3: CASSQAGGTSGSYEQYF
J: TRBJ2-7
size: few
V: TRBV4-2
D: TRBD2

DNA: TGTGCCAGCAGCTTAGATCGGGGTTCTAACTATGGCTACACCTTC
CDR3: CASSLDRGSNYGYTF
J: TRBJ1-2
size: few
V: TRBV7-2
D: NA

DNA: TGTGCCAGCAGCGCGGCCGGGACTAGGGGAACGGGCTCCTACAATGAGCAGTTCTTC
CDR3: CASSAAGTRGTGSYNEQFF
J: TRBJ2-1
size: NA
V: TRBV7-9
D: TRBD2

DNA: TGTGCCAGCAGCTCAGTGGGCAGGAGATACACAGATACGCAGTATTTT
CDR3: CASSSVGRRYTDTQYF
J: TRBJ2-3
size: few
V: TRBV7-9
D: NA

DNA: TGTGCCAGCTCACCCCCGACAGGGGGCAGTGGCTACACCTTC
CDR3: CASSPPTGGSGYTF
J: TRBJ1-2
size: NA
V: TRBV18
D: TRBD1

DNA: TGTGCCAGCACCCCCGGACAGTACGAGCAGTACTTC
CDR3: CASTPGQYEQYF
J: TRBJ2-7
size: few
V: TRBV6-6
D: NA

DNA: TGTGCCAGCAGCGCTACGGACAGGGGGCGAGGTCAGCCCCAGCATTTT
CDR3: CASSATDRGRGQPQHF
J: TRBJ1-5
size: few
V: TRBV25-1
D: TRBD1

DNA: TGTGCCAGCAGCGTCGACAGGACCGGGGAGCTGTTTTTT
CDR3: CASSVDRTGELFF
J: TRBJ2-2
size: few
V: TRBV9
D: NA

DNA: TGTGCCAGCACCTCATTCACCGGGGAGCTGTTTTTT
CDR3: CASTSFTGELFF
J: TRBJ2-2
size: few
V: TRBV28
D: NA

DNA: TGTGCCAGCAGGCCTCCTCACAGGGTGGGCACTGAAGCTTTCTTT
CDR3: CASRPPHRVGTEAFF
J: TRBJ1-1
size: NA
V: TRBV11-1
D: NA